This TCR beta chain was documented in a study of control samples from healthy donors and cancer patients. Sequenced by immunoSEQ multiplex PCR; TCRdb stores in-frame clones only, minus some. The repertoire holds around 30,000 clones, with 94% as singletons. Germline V lookup: CDR1 LNHNV, CDR2 YYDKDF (reference sequence). V lost 1 base to trimming and J lost 5 bases, with 15 bases between them. The CDR3 sequence is 16 residues long. The material sequenced was blood. The clonotype comes from a man in his sixties in good health. This chain uses TRBV15 with TRBJ1-5; TRBD1 might be the D (5 bases). As DNA, the CDR3 is TGTGCCACCAGCAGAGCCCGGGACGCAGGGTATCAGCCCCAGCATTTT. Encoded protein: CATSRARDAGYQPQHF.